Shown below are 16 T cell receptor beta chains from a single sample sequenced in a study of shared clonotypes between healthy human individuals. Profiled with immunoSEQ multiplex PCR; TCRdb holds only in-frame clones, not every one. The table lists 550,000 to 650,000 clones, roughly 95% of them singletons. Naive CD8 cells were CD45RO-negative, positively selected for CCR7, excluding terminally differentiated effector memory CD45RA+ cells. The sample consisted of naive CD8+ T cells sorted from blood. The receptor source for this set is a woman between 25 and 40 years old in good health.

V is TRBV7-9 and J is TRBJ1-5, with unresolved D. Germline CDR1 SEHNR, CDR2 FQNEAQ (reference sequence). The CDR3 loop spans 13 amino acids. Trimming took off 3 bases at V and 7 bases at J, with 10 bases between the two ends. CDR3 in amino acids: CASSFETGQPQHF. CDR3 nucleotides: TGTGCCAGCAGCTTTGAGACGGGCCAGCCCCAGCATTTT.

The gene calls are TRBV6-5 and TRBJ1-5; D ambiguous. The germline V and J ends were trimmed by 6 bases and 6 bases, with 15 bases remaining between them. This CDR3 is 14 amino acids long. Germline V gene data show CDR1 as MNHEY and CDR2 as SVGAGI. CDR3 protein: CASSPKPGIQPQHF. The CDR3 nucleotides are TGTGCCAGCAGCCCCAAGCCGGGGATTCAGCCCCAGCATTTT.

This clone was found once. The CDR3 sequence is CASSRTRLVSYNEQFF. The CDR3 nucleotides are TGTGCCAGCAGCCGAACCAGACTGGTTTCCTACAATGAGCAGTTCTTC. V and J are TRBV14 and TRBJ2-1; D uncertain. The germline V and J ends were trimmed by 4 bases and 1 base, with 14 bases remaining between them. CDR1 is SGHDN, CDR2 FVKESK, per germline. The CDR3 consists of 16 residues.

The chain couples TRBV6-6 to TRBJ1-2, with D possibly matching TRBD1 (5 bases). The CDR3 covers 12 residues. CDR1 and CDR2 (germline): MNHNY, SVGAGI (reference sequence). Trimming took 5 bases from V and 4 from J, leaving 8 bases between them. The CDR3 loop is CASSPGGYGYTF. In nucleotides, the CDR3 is TGTGCCAGCAGTCCTGGGGGCTATGGCTACACCTTC.

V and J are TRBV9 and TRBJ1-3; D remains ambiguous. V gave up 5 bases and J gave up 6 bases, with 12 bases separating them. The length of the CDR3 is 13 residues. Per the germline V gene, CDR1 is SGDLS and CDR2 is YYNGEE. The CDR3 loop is CASSGPYENTIYF. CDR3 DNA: TGTGCCAGCAGTGGGCCTTATGAAAACACCATATATTTT.

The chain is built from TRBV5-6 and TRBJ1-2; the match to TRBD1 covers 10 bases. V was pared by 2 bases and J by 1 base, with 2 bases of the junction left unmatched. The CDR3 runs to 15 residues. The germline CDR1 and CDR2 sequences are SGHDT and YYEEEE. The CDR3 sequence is CASSLGQGVNYGYTF. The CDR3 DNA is TGTGCCAGCAGCTTAGGACAGGGGGTTAACTATGGCTACACCTTC. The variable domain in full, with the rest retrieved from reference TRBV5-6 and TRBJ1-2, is DAGVTQSPTHLIKTRGQQVTLRCSPKSGHDTVSWYQQALGQGPQFIFQYYEEEERQRGNFPDRFSGHQFPNYSSELNVNALLLGDSALYLCASSLGQGVNYGYTFGSGTRLTVV.

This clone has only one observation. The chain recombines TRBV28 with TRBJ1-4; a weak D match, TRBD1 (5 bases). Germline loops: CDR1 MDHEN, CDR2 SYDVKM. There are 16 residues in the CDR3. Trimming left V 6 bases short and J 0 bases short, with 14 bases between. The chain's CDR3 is CASSHGHLATNEKLFF. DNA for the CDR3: TGTGCCAGCAGCCACGGACACCTTGCAACTAATGAAAAACTGTTTTTT. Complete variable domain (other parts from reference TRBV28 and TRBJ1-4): DVKVTQSSRYLVKRTGEKVFLECVQDMDHENMFWYRQDPGLGLRLIYFSYDVKMKEKGDIPEGYSVSREKKERFSLILESASTNQTSMYLCASSHGHLATNEKLFFGSGTQLSVL.

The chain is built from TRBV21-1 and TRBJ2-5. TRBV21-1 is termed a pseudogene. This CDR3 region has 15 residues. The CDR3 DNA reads TGTGCCAGCAGCAAAGAGGTTCAGCCACAAGAGACCCAGTACTTC. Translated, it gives CASSKEVQPQETQYF.

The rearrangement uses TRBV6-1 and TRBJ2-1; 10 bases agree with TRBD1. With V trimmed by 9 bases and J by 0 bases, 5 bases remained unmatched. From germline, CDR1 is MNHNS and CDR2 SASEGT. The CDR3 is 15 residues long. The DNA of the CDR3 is TGTGCCAGTGACAGGGGGCCAAACTCCTACAATGAGCAGTTCTTC. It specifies CASDRGPNSYNEQFF.

CDR3 DNA sequence: TGTGCCAGCAGTTACTCGACGGACGGATCCTACGAGCAGTACTTC. Protein: CASSYSTDGSYEQYF. The genes are TRBV6-5 and TRBJ2-7; no clear D gene. The germline V and J ends were trimmed by 0 bases and 1 base, with 10 bases remaining between them. Looked up from germline, CDR1 is MNHEY and CDR2 is SVGAGI. The CDR3 is made up of 15 amino acids.

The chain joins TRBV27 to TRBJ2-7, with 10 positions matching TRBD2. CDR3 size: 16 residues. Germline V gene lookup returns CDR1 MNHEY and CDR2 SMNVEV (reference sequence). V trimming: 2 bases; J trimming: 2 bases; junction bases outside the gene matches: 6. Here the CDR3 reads CASSLLQAGGPYEQYF. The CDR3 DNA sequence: TGTGCCAGCAGTTTACTGCAAGCGGGAGGGCCCTACGAGCAGTACTTC.

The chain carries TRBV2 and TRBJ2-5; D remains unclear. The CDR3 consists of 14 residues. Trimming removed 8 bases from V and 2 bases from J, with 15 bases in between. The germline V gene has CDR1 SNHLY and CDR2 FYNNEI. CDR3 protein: CASPRHQSQETQYF. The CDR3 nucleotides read TGTGCCAGCCCAAGACACCAATCGCAAGAGACCCAGTACTTC.

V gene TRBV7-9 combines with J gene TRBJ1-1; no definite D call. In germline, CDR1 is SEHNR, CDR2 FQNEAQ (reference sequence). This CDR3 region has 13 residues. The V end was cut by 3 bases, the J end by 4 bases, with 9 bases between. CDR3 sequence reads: CASSFNPTTEAFF. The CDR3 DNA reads TGTGCCAGCAGCTTTAACCCGACCACTGAAGCTTTCTTT.

CDR3: CASSESPGSYEQYF. The CDR3 DNA reads TGTGCCAGCAGTGAATCTCCTGGCTCCTACGAGCAGTACTTC. The V gene is TRBV25-1, the J gene TRBJ2-7; D is unclear. The V gene lost 1 base and the J gene lost 0 bases, with 7 bases spanning the gap. CDR3 length equals 14 residues. Germline CDR1 MGHDK, CDR2 SYGVNS.

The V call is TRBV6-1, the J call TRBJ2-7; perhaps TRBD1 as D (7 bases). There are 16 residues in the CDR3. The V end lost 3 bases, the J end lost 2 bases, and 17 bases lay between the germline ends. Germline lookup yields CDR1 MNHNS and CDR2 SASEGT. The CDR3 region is CASSDLATGPAYEQYF. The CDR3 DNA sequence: TGTGCCAGCAGTGACCTAGCGACAGGGCCCGCCTACGAGCAGTACTTC.

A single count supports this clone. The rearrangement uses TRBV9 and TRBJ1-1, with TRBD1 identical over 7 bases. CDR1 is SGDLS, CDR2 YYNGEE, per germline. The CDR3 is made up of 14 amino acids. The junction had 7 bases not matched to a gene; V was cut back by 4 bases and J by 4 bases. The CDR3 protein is CASSQGGGGTEAFF. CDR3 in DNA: TGTGCCAGCAGCCAAGGGGGCGGGGGCACTGAAGCTTTCTTT.